This T cell receptor beta chain was sequenced during a study of shared clonotypes between healthy human individuals. Note on this clone: Its target is unknown.

This CDR3 contains 16 residues. V lost 1 base to trimming and J lost 8 bases; unmatched junction nucleotides: 4. Germline values: CDR1 SGHVS, CDR2 FQNEAQ. Whole-study findings and limits: Clonotypes shared by all four donors outscored non-shared clonotypes in generation probability. Clonotype sharing across a few donors was observed for 4% to 5.5% of naive CD4 clonotypes.

The method was immunoSEQ multiplex PCR; TCRdb's version includes in-frame clones alone and lacks a portion of them. This table has 2 million to 2.5 million clones, less than 95% appearing once. Source material: naive CD4+ T cells from PBMCs. The subset denotes: CD45RA+ positively selected. The rearrangement joins TRBV7-8 to TRBJ2-1; TRBD2 matches 14 bases. This receptor was obtained from a man younger than 30 in good health. Some clones in this sample may be carry-over from other donors' samples. The CDR3, as DNA: TGTGCCAGCAGCTTAGGGGGACTAGCGGGAGTGGATGAGCAGTTCTTC. Translation gives CASSLGGLAGVDEQFF.